Each of the 20 T cell receptor beta chains below was sequenced from the same sample in a study of chemoradiotherapy in HPV16-positive cancers. Produced via immunoSEQ multiplex PCR; TCRdb's table is partial and in-frame only. The table includes roughly 20,000 clones, 80% to 95% detected once. The sample in question was blood, obtained from a patient who underwent chemoradiotherapy. These receptors originate from a human donor with HPV-associated anogenital cancer.

This clone was observed a single time. J is TRBJ2-6 and V is TRBV4-1; D remains unclear. The CDR3 runs 17 residues. The V gene's germline CDR1 is MGHRA and CDR2 YSYEKL. The V gene lost 1 base and the J gene lost 3 bases, with 13 bases spanning the gap. In nucleotides, the CDR3 is TGCGCCAGCAGCCAAGGCAGGCGAGTTAGTGGGGCCAACGTCCTGACTTTC. Its protein product is CASSQGRRVSGANVLTF.

The gene calls are TRBV2 and TRBJ2-7; D unresolved. The ends were cut back, 8 bases at V and 3 bases at J, with 8 bases in the middle. The CDR3 loop spans 11 amino acids. CDR1 and CDR2 (germline): SNHLY, FYNNEI. The DNA of the CDR3 is TGTGCCAGCGGGCGGTACTACGAGCAGTACTTC. It codes for CASGRYYEQYF.

The chain recombines TRBV5-4 with TRBJ2-2, with 8 bases lining up with TRBD1. V dropped 4 bases and J dropped 1; count of bases not matched to a gene: 3. Germline lookup yields CDR1 SGHNT and CDR2 YYREEE (reference sequence). The CDR3 spans 15 residues. DNA of the CDR3: TGTGCCAGCAGCCCGGACAGGGTGAACACCGGGGAGCTGTTTTTT. Encoded protein: CASSPDRVNTGELFF.

This clone was recorded once. The rearrangement uses TRBV7-2 and TRBJ1-4; D unclear. Trimming removed 1 base at V and 6 bases at J, with 6 bases between. Germline V CDR1 and CDR2: SGHTA, FQGNSA. The CDR3 covers 13 residues. The CDR3 loop reads CASSLVADEKLFF. CDR3 nucleotide sequence: TGTGCCAGCAGCTTAGTTGCGGATGAAAAACTGTTTTTT.

The rearrangement uses TRBV18 and TRBJ1-2, with 8 bases matching TRBD1. Germline lookup yields CDR1 KGHSH and CDR2 LQKENI. This CDR3 has 18 residues. The J segment lost 8 bases and the V segment lost 6 bases, leaving 23 bases of the junction unmatched. The CDR3 sequence is CASSPGWGQARGTRGYTF. As DNA, the CDR3 is TGTGCCAGCTCTCCAGGTTGGGGACAGGCGCGGGGAACTCGAGGCTACACCTTC.

In nucleotides, the CDR3 is TGTGCCAGTAGTAATCCGGCAACCCATGGGGCAACTAATGAAAAACTGTTTTTT. Translation gives CASSNPATHGATNEKLFF. This rearrangement joins TRBV19 to TRBJ1-4; D not certain. Trimming cost V 4 bases and J 0 bases, with 18 bases left between them. Looked up from germline, CDR1 is LNHDA and CDR2 is SQIVND (reference sequence). The CDR3 covers 18 residues.

V gene TRBV5-4 combines with J gene TRBJ1-2, with D hard to call. This CDR3 contains 11 residues. Trimming removed 8 bases at V and 3 bases at J, with 8 bases between. Per germline, CDR1 SGHNT and CDR2 YYREEE (reference sequence). This CDR3 reads CASKTDYGYTF. For the CDR3, the DNA is TGTGCCAGTAAGACCGACTATGGCTACACCTTC.

This chain joins TRBV19 and TRBJ2-4; no clear D. Trimming stripped 4 bases from V and 3 bases from J, with 16 bases between. Germline V gene lookup returns CDR1 LNHDA and CDR2 SQIVND (reference sequence). This CDR3 has 16 amino acids. The CDR3 sequence: CASSNTRSFGKNIQYF. DNA for the CDR3: TGTGCCAGTAGTAATACACGGTCGTTCGGCAAAAACATTCAGTACTTC.

The DNA for the CDR3 is TGTGCCAGCACGACACTGCTGGGGGGCCACTACAATGAGCAGTTCTTC. It is translated as CASTTLLGGHYNEQFF. The gene calls are TRBV27 and TRBJ2-1, with D perhaps being TRBD1 or TRBD2 (6 bases each). The germline V gene has CDR1 MNHEY and CDR2 SMNVEV (reference sequence). The CDR3 extends over 16 amino acids. V was clipped by 7 bases and J by 3 bases, with 19 bases between them.

This clone was detected only once. The V gene is TRBV12-5, the J gene TRBJ2-5; D ambiguous. CDR3 size: 13 residues. Germline V gene sequence: CDR1 LGHNT, CDR2 FRNRAP. V was trimmed by 3 bases and J by 3 bases, leaving 8 bases between them. The CDR3 DNA follows: TGTGCTAGTGGTTTAGGGCGCAAAGAGACCCAGTACTTC. Residues: CASGLGRKETQYF.

The chain combines TRBV9 with TRBJ1-1; D not certain. CDR1 SGDLS and CDR2 YYNGEE come from the germline V gene. The CDR3 has 13 residues. V shed 7 bases and J shed 0 bases, with 10 bases lying between them. CDR3 in amino acids: CASGVGVNTEAFF. CDR3 bases: TGTGCCAGCGGGGTAGGAGTGAACACTGAAGCTTTCTTT.

The chain uses TRBV7-2 and TRBJ1-5; TRBD1 agrees at 7 bases. The V segment lost 1 base and the J segment 5 bases; nucleotides outside the gene matches: 2. This CDR3 comprises 14 residues. The germline V gene encodes CDR1 SGHTA and CDR2 FQGNSA. The CDR3 bases are TGTGCCAGCAGCTTAGGTACAGGGGATCAGCCCCAGCATTTT. It is translated as CASSLGTGDQPQHF.

The rearrangement joins TRBV7-2 to TRBJ1-4; possible D gene TRBD1, 5 bases. The CDR3 extends over 17 amino acids. V was trimmed by 1 base and J by 7 bases, leaving 19 bases between them. In germline, CDR1 is SGHTA, CDR2 FQGNSA. The CDR3 nucleotides read TGTGCCAGCAGCTTAGTGGCAGGGACTCGACGGGGTGAAAAACTGTTTTTT. This encodes CASSLVAGTRRGEKLFF.

The J gene is TRBJ2-2, the V gene TRBV7-2; 7 bases map to TRBD1. Germline CDR1 is SGHTA and CDR2 is FQGNSA. The trim removed 5 bases at V and 6 bases at J, leaving 6 bases unmatched. This CDR3 has 14 residues. CDR3 nucleotide sequence: TGTGCCAGCAGCAACCGACAGGGATCCGGGGAGCTGTTTTTT. It encodes CASSNRQGSGELFF.

Relative to its sample, this clone is medium-sized. CDR3: CATSSPSAVGLMNTEAFF. DNA for the CDR3: TGTGCCACCAGCAGTCCCTCGGCGGTCGGGCTAATGAACACTGAAGCTTTCTTT. This chain joins TRBV15 and TRBJ1-1, with D hard to call. Trimming shortened V by 3 bases and J by 0 bases, and 20 bases separated the two germline ends. The CDR3 spans 18 residues. Germline V CDR1 and CDR2: LNHNV, YYDKDF (reference sequence).

The chain combines TRBV29-1 with TRBJ2-1; 12 nucleotides align to TRBD1. Germline V gene data show CDR1 as SQVTM and CDR2 as ANQGSEA. The CDR3 is made up of 12 amino acids. CDR3 in amino acids: CRAGTGGGEQFF. The CDR3 DNA is TGCAGAGCCGGGACAGGGGGCGGGGAGCAGTTCTTC.

The chain combines TRBV25-1 with TRBJ2-7, with D possibly TRBD2 on 5 matching bases. Between the trimmed V and J ends, which lost 3 bases and 6 bases, there was a span of 12 bases. The CDR3 has 13 amino acids. Per germline, CDR1 MGHDK and CDR2 SYGVNS. CDR3 in DNA: TGTGCCAGCAGTGATCTCGTCGGGGTCGAGCAGTACTTC. Translating gives CASSDLVGVEQYF.

J is TRBJ1-6 and V is TRBV13; the D gene is possibly TRBD1 (6 bases). Germline V CDR1 and CDR2: PRHDT, FYEKMQ (reference sequence). The CDR3 runs 16 residues. The V and J ends lost 5 bases and 5 bases respectively, with 16 bases between them. The CDR3 loop is CASSLTGAVNNSPLHF. DNA of the CDR3: TGTGCCAGCAGCCTTACGGGGGCAGTAAATAATTCACCCCTCCACTTT.

This clone was recorded only once. The chain couples TRBV14 to TRBJ2-7; D gene uncertain. The CDR3 runs 14 residues. Germline values: CDR1 SGHDN, CDR2 FVKESK. V gave up 1 base and J gave up 2 bases, with 9 bases separating them. CDR3 sequence: CASSQVEATYEQYF. The CDR3 DNA reads as TGTGCCAGCAGCCAAGTTGAGGCAACCTACGAGCAGTACTTC. The whole variable domain, filled in from reference TRBV14 and TRBJ2-7, reads EAGVTQFPSHSVIEKGQTVTLRCDPISGHDNLYWYRRVMGKEIKFLLHFVKESKQDESGMPNNRFLAERTGGTYSTLKVQPAELEDSGVYFCASSQVEATYEQYFGPGTRLTVT.

This chain joins TRBV6-5 and TRBJ1-2; 9 bases agree with TRBD1. CDR1 is MNHEY and CDR2 is SVGAGI in the germline V gene. This CDR3 has 15 residues. Trimming took 5 bases from V and 4 from J; bases not matched to a gene: 8. CDR3 bases: TGTGCCAGCAGTCCCGCCGGGACAGGGTCCTATGGCTACACCTTC. Translation: CASSPAGTGSYGYTF.